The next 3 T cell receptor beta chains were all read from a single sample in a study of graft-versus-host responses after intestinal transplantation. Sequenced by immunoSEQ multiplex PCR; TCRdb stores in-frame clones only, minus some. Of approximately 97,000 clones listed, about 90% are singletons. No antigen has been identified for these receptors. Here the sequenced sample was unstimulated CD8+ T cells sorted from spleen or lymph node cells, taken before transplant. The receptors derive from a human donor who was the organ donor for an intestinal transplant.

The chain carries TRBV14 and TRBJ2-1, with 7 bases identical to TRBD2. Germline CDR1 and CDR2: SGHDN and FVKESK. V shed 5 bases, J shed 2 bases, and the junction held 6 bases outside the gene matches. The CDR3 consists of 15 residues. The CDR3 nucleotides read TGTGCCAGCAGCGGGGGGGGGATCCCCTACAATGAGCAGTTCTTC. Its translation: CASSGGGIPYNEQFF.

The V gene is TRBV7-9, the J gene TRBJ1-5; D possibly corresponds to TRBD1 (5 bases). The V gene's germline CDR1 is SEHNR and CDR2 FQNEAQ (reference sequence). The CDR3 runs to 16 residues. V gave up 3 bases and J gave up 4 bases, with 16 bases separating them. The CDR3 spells CASSFFGGPLNQPQHF. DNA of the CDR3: TGTGCCAGCAGCTTCTTCGGGGGACCGCTTAATCAGCCCCAGCATTTT.

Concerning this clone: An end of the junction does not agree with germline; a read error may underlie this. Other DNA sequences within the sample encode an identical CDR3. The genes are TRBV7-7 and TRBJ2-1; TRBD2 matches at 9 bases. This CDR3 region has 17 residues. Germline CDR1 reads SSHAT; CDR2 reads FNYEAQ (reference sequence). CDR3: CASSLFCGRVGRNEQFF. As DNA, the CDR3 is TGTGCTAGCAGCTTATTCTGCGGGAGGGTCGGGAGGAATGAGCAGTTCTTC.